The rows below give T cell receptor beta chains drawn from one sample of a study of spatial heterogeneity in lung cancer. MiXCR was run by TCRdb on the 5' RACE reads, yielding one entry per CDR3 protein. The table records about 19,000 distinct CDR3 sequences, over 8% of them present only once. Sequencing used PBMCs, obtained at follow-up. All receptors derive from a female donor with early-stage non-small cell lung cancer. CDR3s include the opening cysteine and the closing phenylalanine or tryptophan. A D gene is named only where the DNA matches it firmly. Not every row has a clone size; where given, it reads once, few, many or a size class.

J gene: TRBJ2-7; D gene: NA; clone size: many; V gene: TRBV7-2; CDR3 protein: CASSLAGRGSYEQYF; CDR3 DNA: TGTGCCAGCAGCTTAGCGGGGCGGGGCTCCTACGAGCAGTACTTC
J gene: TRBJ2-5; D gene: NA; clone size: medium-sized; V gene: TRBV12-3/TRBV12-4; CDR3 protein: CASSLSPGGSGTQYF; CDR3 DNA: TGTGCCAGCAGTTTGTCCCCAGGGGGGTCCGGGACCCAGTACTTC
J gene: TRBJ2-5; D gene: NA; clone size: NA; V gene: TRBV29-1; CDR3 protein: CSVRGGWETQYF; CDR3 DNA: TGCAGCGTGAGGGGGGGCTGGGAGACCCAGTACTTC
J gene: TRBJ1-5; D gene: NA; clone size: few; V gene: TRBV15; CDR3 protein: CATSRGNSNQPQHF; CDR3 DNA: TGTGCCACCAGCAGAGGAAATAGCAATCAGCCCCAGCATTTT
J gene: TRBJ2-1; D gene: NA; clone size: NA; V gene: TRBV7-2; CDR3 protein: CASSRTGLQYNEQFF; CDR3 DNA: TGTGCCAGCAGCCGTACAGGGTTGCAGTACAATGAGCAGTTCTTC
J gene: TRBJ2-1; D gene: TRBD2; clone size: many; V gene: TRBV4-3; CDR3 protein: CASSQATPGLAGGHSSYNEQFF; CDR3 DNA: TGCGCCAGCAGCCAAGCGACGCCGGGACTAGCGGGGGGTCACAGCTCCTACAATGAGCAGTTCTTC
J gene: TRBJ2-5; D gene: TRBD2; clone size: many; V gene: TRBV2; CDR3 protein: CARAGTSEETQYF; CDR3 DNA: TGTGCCAGAGCCGGGACTAGCGAAGAGACCCAGTACTTC
J gene: TRBJ2-1; D gene: NA; clone size: few; V gene: TRBV4-1; CDR3 protein: CASSQGGYSYNEQFF; CDR3 DNA: TGCGCCAGCAGCCAAGGGGGCTACTCCTACAATGAGCAGTTCTTC
J gene: TRBJ2-4; D gene: NA; clone size: few; V gene: TRBV28; CDR3 protein: CASSDLRDSGAKNIQYF; CDR3 DNA: TGTGCCAGCAGTGACCTACGGGACAGCGGGGCCAAAAACATTCAGTACTTC
J gene: TRBJ2-5; D gene: NA; clone size: many; V gene: TRBV28; CDR3 protein: CASRRNAGRETQYF; CDR3 DNA: TGTGCCAGCAGGCGGAATGCGGGGCGGGAGACCCAGTACTTC
J gene: TRBJ2-3; D gene: NA; clone size: many; V gene: TRBV24-1; CDR3 protein: CATSDGHRDTQYF; CDR3 DNA: TGTGCCACCAGTGATGGACACCGCGATACGCAGTATTTT
J gene: TRBJ2-5; D gene: TRBD1; clone size: many; V gene: TRBV27; CDR3 protein: CASSEGQGEIWDQETQYF; CDR3 DNA: TGTGCCAGCAGTGAGGGACAGGGAGAAATCTGGGACCAAGAGACCCAGTACTTC
J gene: TRBJ2-7; D gene: TRBD2; clone size: many; V gene: TRBV7-9; CDR3 protein: CASSPDRGTSGLYEQYF; CDR3 DNA: TGTGCCAGCAGTCCAGACCGTGGGACTAGCGGCCTCTACGAGCAGTACTTC
J gene: TRBJ2-7; D gene: NA; clone size: many; V gene: TRBV5-1; CDR3 protein: CASSPGLFSTEQYF; CDR3 DNA: TGCGCCAGCAGCCCAGGGCTGTTTTCTACCGAGCAGTACTTC
J gene: TRBJ1-5; D gene: TRBD1; clone size: many; V gene: TRBV19; CDR3 protein: CASSPKTGGWQPQHF; CDR3 DNA: TGTGCCAGTAGTCCAAAGACAGGGGGATGGCAGCCCCAGCATTTT
J gene: TRBJ2-5; D gene: NA; clone size: few; V gene: TRBV5-6; CDR3 protein: CASSSVRRTAQETQYF; CDR3 DNA: TGTGCCAGCAGCTCGGTCAGACGGACGGCCCAAGAGACCCAGTACTTC
J gene: TRBJ2-5; D gene: TRBD2; clone size: NA; V gene: TRBV7-2; CDR3 protein: CASSLAGGRETQYF; CDR3 DNA: TGTGCCAGCAGCCTGGCGGGGGGGAGAGAGACCCAGTACTTC
J gene: TRBJ2-1; D gene: TRBD2; clone size: many; V gene: TRBV20-1; CDR3 protein: CSASGRANEQFF; CDR3 DNA: TGCAGTGCTAGCGGGAGGGCCAATGAGCAGTTCTTC
J gene: TRBJ2-1; D gene: NA; clone size: many; V gene: TRBV20-1; CDR3 protein: CSAPMPGSSYNEQFF; CDR3 DNA: TGCAGTGCCCCGATGCCGGGGAGCTCCTACAATGAGCAGTTCTTC
J gene: TRBJ2-3; D gene: NA; clone size: few; V gene: TRBV18; CDR3 protein: CASSRIPITDTQYF; CDR3 DNA: TGTGCCAGCTCACGTATACCTATCACAGATACGCAGTATTTT
J gene: TRBJ1-2; D gene: NA; clone size: many; V gene: TRBV12-3/TRBV12-4; CDR3 protein: CASSLDQGYTF; CDR3 DNA: TGTGCCAGCAGTTTAGACCAGGGCTACACCTTC
J gene: TRBJ1-2; D gene: NA; clone size: many; V gene: TRBV5-1; CDR3 protein: CASSFGTASYGYTF; CDR3 DNA: TGCGCCAGCAGCTTCGGGACTGCGAGCTATGGCTACACCTTC
J gene: TRBJ1-4; D gene: TRBD1; clone size: NA; V gene: TRBV4-1; CDR3 protein: CASSQDSLGGTGSEKLFF; CDR3 DNA: TGCGCCAGCAGCCAAGATTCTCTCGGCGGGACAGGGAGTGAAAAACTGTTTTTT
J gene: TRBJ2-1; D gene: NA; clone size: many; V gene: TRBV19; CDR3 protein: CASSLGGQSYNEQFF; CDR3 DNA: TGTGCCAGTAGCCTGGGAGGACAATCCTACAATGAGCAGTTCTTC
J gene: TRBJ2-2; D gene: TRBD2; clone size: many; V gene: TRBV12-3/TRBV12-4; CDR3 protein: CASKFGAGGGDTGELFF; CDR3 DNA: TGTGCCAGCAAGTTTGGAGCGGGAGGAGGTGACACCGGGGAGCTGTTTTTT
J gene: TRBJ2-1; D gene: TRBD2; clone size: many; V gene: TRBV11-2; CDR3 protein: CASSLELAARQFF; CDR3 DNA: TGTGCCAGCAGTTTAGAACTAGCGGCACGGCAGTTCTTC
J gene: TRBJ1-5; D gene: NA; clone size: many; V gene: TRBV6-5; CDR3 protein: CASSYLYRDYSNQPQHF; CDR3 DNA: TGTGCCAGCAGTTACCTGTACAGGGATTATAGCAATCAGCCCCAGCATTTT
J gene: TRBJ1-1; D gene: NA; clone size: many; V gene: TRBV29-1; CDR3 protein: CSVRDTEAFF; CDR3 DNA: TGCAGCGTTAGGGACACTGAAGCTTTCTTT
J gene: TRBJ1-1; D gene: NA; clone size: medium-sized; V gene: TRBV4-3; CDR3 protein: CASSFEDQKNTEAFF; CDR3 DNA: TGCGCCAGCAGCTTCGAGGACCAAAAGAACACTGAAGCTTTCTTT
J gene: TRBJ1-1; D gene: NA; clone size: many; V gene: TRBV7-3; CDR3 protein: CASSARAGTEAFF; CDR3 DNA: TGTGCCAGCAGCGCCAGGGCGGGGACTGAAGCTTTCTTT
J gene: TRBJ2-1; D gene: NA; clone size: many; V gene: TRBV29-1; CDR3 protein: CSVEYRRLHNEQFF; CDR3 DNA: TGCAGCGTTGAGTACAGGAGGTTACACAATGAGCAGTTCTTC
J gene: TRBJ1-4; D gene: NA; clone size: many; V gene: TRBV2; CDR3 protein: CASSGRRGNEKLFF; CDR3 DNA: TGTGCCAGCAGTGGACGGAGGGGGAATGAAAAACTGTTTTTT
J gene: TRBJ2-7; D gene: NA; clone size: many; V gene: TRBV7-9; CDR3 protein: CASSLVAAGTYEQYF; CDR3 DNA: TGTGCCAGCAGCTTAGTTGCGGCAGGGACCTACGAGCAGTACTTC
J gene: TRBJ1-4; D gene: NA; clone size: many; V gene: TRBV12-3/TRBV12-4; CDR3 protein: CASSLEGTNEKLFF; CDR3 DNA: TGTGCCAGCAGTTTAGAGGGGACTAATGAAAAACTGTTTTTT
J gene: TRBJ2-5; D gene: NA; clone size: many; V gene: TRBV9; CDR3 protein: CASSVSPAHEETQYF; CDR3 DNA: TGTGCCAGCAGCGTATCGCCCGCGCACGAGGAGACCCAGTACTTC
J gene: TRBJ1-3; D gene: NA; clone size: many; V gene: TRBV12-3/TRBV12-4; CDR3 protein: CASSPGVTSGNTIYF; CDR3 DNA: TGTGCCAGCAGCCCCGGGGTTACCTCTGGAAACACCATATATTTT
J gene: TRBJ1-6; D gene: TRBD1; clone size: many; V gene: TRBV20-1; CDR3 protein: CSARGQGNSPLHF; CDR3 DNA: TGCAGTGCTCGTGGACAGGGTAATTCACCCCTCCACTTT
J gene: TRBJ2-1; D gene: NA; clone size: once; V gene: TRBV29-1; CDR3 protein: CSVSEQFF; CDR3 DNA: TGCAGCGTTAGTGAGCAGTTCTTC
J gene: TRBJ2-3; D gene: NA; clone size: few; V gene: TRBV6-2/TRBV6-3; CDR3 protein: CASSLQGSTDTQYF; CDR3 DNA: TGTGCCAGCAGTTTACAGGGCAGCACAGATACGCAGTATTTT
J gene: TRBJ2-1; D gene: NA; clone size: many; V gene: TRBV4-2; CDR3 protein: CASSRGYNEQFF; CDR3 DNA: TGTGCCAGCAGCCGCGGATACAATGAGCAGTTCTTC
J gene: TRBJ2-2; D gene: NA; clone size: few; V gene: TRBV15; CDR3 protein: CATQIHRNTGELFF; CDR3 DNA: TGTGCCACCCAAATTCATAGGAACACCGGGGAGCTGTTTTTT